These 3 T cell receptor beta chains originate from one sample sequenced in a study of blood T cell repertoires in COVID-19. Clones were read by immunoSEQ multiplex PCR, and TCRdb kept only the in-frame ones, dropping some. The table has under 250,000 clones, 92% seen once. The sequenced sample consisted of peripheral blood. All receptors derive from a man between 60 and 75 years old with COVID-19, enrolled during active disease.

The V and J genes are TRBV19 and TRBJ2-2; 7 nucleotides align to TRBD2. J gave up 0 bases and V 11 bases, and 3 bases lay outside the gene matches. Germline loops: CDR1 LNHDA, CDR2 SQIVND (reference sequence). The CDR3 spans 13 residues. The DNA for the CDR3 is TGTGCCGTTAGCGGGCCGAACACCGGGGAGCTGTTTTTT. Its translation: CAVSGPNTGELFF.

V and J are TRBV2 and TRBJ1-2; D uncertain. The CDR3 spans 14 residues. The germline V gene has CDR1 SNHLY and CDR2 FYNNEI. Trimming took 8 bases from V and 1 from J, leaving 14 bases between them. CDR3 sequence (DNA): TGTGCCAGCTCTCTTGGGCCTCTTAACTATGGCTACACCTTC. Protein sequence: CASSLGPLNYGYTF.

The rearrangement joins TRBV28 to TRBJ2-1; D gene ambiguous. With 5 bases removed from V and 5 bases from J, the gap between germline ends came to 7 bases. Germline CDR1 and CDR2: MDHEN and SYDVKM. CDR3 length: 12 amino acids. The CDR3 region has the DNA TGTGCCAGCAGTCCCTTTGACAATGAGCAGTTCTTC. This gives the protein CASSPFDNEQFF.